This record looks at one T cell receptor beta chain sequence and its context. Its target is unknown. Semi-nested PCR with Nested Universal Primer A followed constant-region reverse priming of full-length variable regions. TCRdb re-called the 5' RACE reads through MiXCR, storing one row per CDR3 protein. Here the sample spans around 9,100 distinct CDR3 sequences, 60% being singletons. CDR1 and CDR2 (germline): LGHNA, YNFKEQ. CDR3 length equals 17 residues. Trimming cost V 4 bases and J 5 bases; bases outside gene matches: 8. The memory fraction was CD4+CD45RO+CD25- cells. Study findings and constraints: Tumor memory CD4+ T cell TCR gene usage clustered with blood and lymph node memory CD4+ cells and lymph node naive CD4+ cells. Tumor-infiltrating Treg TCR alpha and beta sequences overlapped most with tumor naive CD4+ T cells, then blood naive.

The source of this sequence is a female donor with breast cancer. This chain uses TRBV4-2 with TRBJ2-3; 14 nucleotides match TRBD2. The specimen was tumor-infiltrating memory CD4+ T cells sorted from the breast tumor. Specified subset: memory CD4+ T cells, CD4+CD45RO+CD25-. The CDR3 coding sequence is TGTGCCAGCAGCCCCGGGGGACTAGCGGGAGAAGGAGATACGCAGTATTTT. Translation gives CASSPGGLAGEGDTQYF.